One sample yielded the 7 T cell receptor beta chains listed below, sequenced in a study of T cell repertoires in aging, cancer and after chemotherapy. A mixed TRB-A/B primer pool amplified rearranged TRB by multiplex touch-down PCR. TCRdb redid the calling of the multiplex PCR reads with MiXCR, one entry per CDR3 protein. The sample contains around 8,800 distinct CDR3 sequences, about a quarter of which appear only once. The template was genomic DNA from peripheral blood, not RNA. The sequencing sample was made of blood. These receptors all come from a human donor with a blood cancer. The donor label of this sample is uncertain.

By frequency in the sample, this clonotype is medium-sized. The rearrangement links TRBV29-1 to TRBJ1-1; D may be TRBD1 (5 bases). Per germline, CDR1 SQVTM and CDR2 ANQGSEA. Trimming cost V 7 bases and J 4 bases, with 22 bases left between them. This CDR3 is built from 15 residues. The CDR3 spells CSAGGRTPSGTEAFF. As DNA, the CDR3 is TGCAGCGCTGGGGGAAGGACACCCTCGGGCACTGAAGCTTTCTTT. Using reference TRBV29-1 and TRBJ1-1 for the parts outside the CDR3, the full variable domain is SAVISQKPSRDICQRGTSLTIQCQVDSQVTMMFWYRQQPGQSLTLIATANQGSEATYESGFVIDKFPISRPNLTFSTLTVSNMSPEDSSIYLCSAGGRTPSGTEAFFGQGTRLTVV.

This clonotype appeared many times. CDR3 coding DNA: TGTGCCAGCAGTTACAGAGTGGTGCCGGTGAACACTGAAGCTTTCTTT. It yields the protein CASSYRVVPVNTEAFF. The J gene is TRBJ1-1, the V gene TRBV6-5; D gene unclear. The V end lost 2 bases, the J end lost 0 bases, and 13 bases lay between the germline ends. CDR3 length: 16 amino acids. Germline V gene sequence: CDR1 MNHEY, CDR2 SVGAGI.

V usage is TRBV5-1 and J usage is TRBJ2-2; TRBD1 matches 8 bases. CDR3 size: 14 residues. Per the germline V gene, CDR1 is SGHRS and CDR2 is YFSETQ. The junction had 2 bases not matched to a gene; V was cut back by 1 base and J by 6 bases. The CDR3 coding sequence is TGCGCCAGCAGCTTGTTGACAGGGGCCGGGGAGCTGTTTTTT. It encodes CASSLLTGAGELFF. Looking up the rest from reference TRBV5-1 and TRBJ2-2 gives the full variable domain: KAGVTQTPRYLIKTRGQQVTLSCSPISGHRSVSWYQQTPGQGLQFLFEYFSETQRNKGNFPGRFSGRQFSNSRSEMNVSTLELGDSALYLCASSLLTGAGELFFGEGSRLTVL.

The chain couples TRBV14 to TRBJ1-2; TRBD1 is a possible D gene (5 bases). The length of the CDR3 is 15 residues. Trimming removed 4 bases at V and 1 base at J, with 13 bases between. Germline V gene sequence: CDR1 SGHDN, CDR2 FVKESK. CDR3: CASSRDGGNNYGYTF. The CDR3 DNA reads as TGTGCCAGCAGCCGTGACGGGGGGAATAACTATGGCTACACCTTC. Using reference TRBV14 and TRBJ1-2 for the parts outside the CDR3, the full variable domain is EAGVTQFPSHSVIEKGQTVTLRCDPISGHDNLYWYRRVMGKEIKFLLHFVKESKQDESGMPNNRFLAERTGGTYSTLKVQPAELEDSGVYFCASSRDGGNNYGYTFGSGTRLTVV.

By share, this clonotype counts as medium-sized. The chain recombines TRBV6-1 with TRBJ2-5; D uncertain. Germline V gene lookup returns CDR1 MNHNS and CDR2 SASEGT. The CDR3 is 15 amino acids. The V end lost 2 bases, the J end lost 7 bases, and 17 bases lay between the germline ends. The CDR3 spells CASSERVAAVRTQYF. The DNA of the CDR3 is TGTGCCAGCAGTGAACGGGTGGCGGCAGTTCGGACCCAGTACTTC.

V is TRBV20-1 and J is TRBJ2-7; TRBD2 aligns across 12 bases. Per germline, CDR1 DFQATT and CDR2 SNEGSKA (reference sequence). There are 15 residues in the CDR3. V gave up 3 bases and J gave up 1 base; unmatched junction bases: 4. CDR3 loop: CSASPTSGRSYEQYF. The CDR3, as DNA: TGCAGTGCTAGCCCTACTAGCGGGAGGTCCTACGAGCAGTACTTC.

This chain joins TRBV20-1 and TRBJ1-5; tentatively, D is TRBD1 (6 bases). The CDR3 is made up of 14 amino acids. Trimming pared 6 bases from V and 6 bases from J, leaving 18 bases between. Germline lookup yields CDR1 DFQATT and CDR2 SNEGSKA (reference sequence). This CDR3 reads CSASQGIWTQPQHF. In nucleotides, the CDR3 is TGCAGTGCGTCGCAGGGGATTTGGACTCAGCCCCAGCATTTT.